The 21 T cell receptor beta chains given below trace back to one sample, sequenced in a study of blood T cell repertoires in COVID-19. Profiled with immunoSEQ multiplex PCR; TCRdb holds only in-frame clones, not every one. The profile covers around 230,000 clones, with around 80% appearing a single time and more than 25% taken by the ten largest. The sequencing sample was made of peripheral blood. All receptors come from a man in his forties with acute or convalescent COVID-19.

This clone was seen only a few times. The genes are TRBV19 and TRBJ1-5; TRBD1 matches 11 bases. The V gene's germline CDR1 is LNHDA and CDR2 SQIVND (reference sequence). The CDR3 runs 16 residues. V shed 5 bases, J shed 1 base, and the junction held 4 bases outside the gene matches. The chain's CDR3 is CASSPDRGQSNQPQHF. The CDR3 DNA sequence: TGTGCCAGTAGTCCGGACAGGGGGCAGAGCAATCAGCCCCAGCATTTT.

CDR3: CASSSDRAATTEAFF. The CDR3 bases are TGCGCCAGCAGCTCAGACAGGGCGGCGACCACTGAAGCTTTCTTT. J is TRBJ1-1 and V is TRBV5-1, with TRBD1 matching 7 bases. The CDR3 loop spans 15 amino acids. Germline assignment: CDR1 SGHRS and CDR2 YFSETQ. Germline trimming cut 3 bases from V and 4 bases from J; bases unmatched to any gene: 9.

Comments on this clone: This same CDR3 is encoded by further DNA sequences in the sample. Here the CDR3 reads CASSYSRNTEAFF. In nucleotides, the CDR3 is TGTGCCAGCAGTTACTCCCGGAACACTGAAGCTTTCTTT. The gene calls are TRBV6-5 and TRBJ1-1; the D is unclear. CDR3 size: 13 residues. V gave up 0 bases and J gave up 1 base, with 3 bases separating them. Germline CDR1 is MNHEY and CDR2 is SVGAGI.

The V call is TRBV4-2, the J call TRBJ1-5; 8 positions match TRBD1. Trimming cost V 3 bases and J 2 bases; bases outside gene matches: 9. The CDR3 covers 17 residues. The germline V gene has CDR1 LGHNA and CDR2 YNFKEQ. CDR3 sequence (DNA): TGTGCCAGCAGCCAGGATACTGACAGGGGAGGCAATCAGCCCCAGCATTTT. This codes for CASSQDTDRGGNQPQHF.

The chain combines TRBV6-2 or TRBV6-3 with TRBJ1-6; D is possibly TRBD1 (5 bases). Germline values: CDR1 MNHEY, CDR2 SVGEGT. This CDR3 has 16 residues. The V gene lost 6 bases and the J gene lost 9 bases, with 21 bases spanning the gap. Here the CDR3 DNA reads TGTGCCAGCAGCCCGAGGTCCGGGGGAACCTTTTCACCCCTCCACTTT. Translated: CASSPRSGGTFSPLHF.

The rearrangement links TRBV7-9 to TRBJ2-1; D is perhaps TRBD2 (5 bases). Germline CDR1 is SEHNR and CDR2 is FQNEAQ (reference sequence). This CDR3 contains 13 residues. Trimming shortened V by 5 bases and J by 10 bases, and 15 bases separated the two germline ends. The CDR3 loop is CASSPGELGEQFF. DNA for the CDR3: TGTGCCAGCAGCCCCGGGGAGCTAGGCGAGCAGTTCTTC.

CDR3 loop: CASSIAGVEETQYF. CDR3 DNA sequence: TGTGCCAGTAGTATAGCAGGGGTTGAAGAGACCCAGTACTTC. The chain joins TRBV19 to TRBJ2-5; the D gene is possibly TRBD1 (6 bases). V was clipped by 1 base and J by 3 bases, with 9 bases between them. Germline lookup yields CDR1 LNHDA and CDR2 SQIVND (reference sequence). The CDR3 loop spans 14 amino acids.

The chain carries TRBV15 and TRBJ2-6; D perhaps matches TRBD1 (5 bases). Looked up from germline, CDR1 is LNHNV and CDR2 is YYDKDF (reference sequence). Trimming shortened V by 5 bases and J by 4 bases, and 15 bases separated the two germline ends. The CDR3 has 16 amino acids. This CDR3 reads CATSGPGISGANVLTF. The CDR3 nucleotides read TGTGCCACCAGCGGACCAGGGATCTCCGGGGCCAACGTCCTGACTTTC.

This chain joins TRBV9 and TRBJ2-2; tentatively, D is TRBD2 (7 bases). The CDR3 covers 16 residues. The V end lost 0 bases, the J end lost 5 bases, and 14 bases lay between the germline ends. The germline gives CDR1 SGDLS, CDR2 YYNGEE. The CDR3 reads CASSVGTGGRTGELFF. The CDR3 region has the DNA TGTGCCAGCAGCGTAGGTACGGGGGGCCGGACCGGGGAGCTGTTTTTT.

The genes are TRBV4-3 and TRBJ2-7, with D maybe TRBD1 (5 bases). The germline V and J ends were trimmed by 1 base and 4 bases, with 17 bases remaining between them. The CDR3 is 16 amino acids. Germline assignment: CDR1 LGHNA and CDR2 YSLEER. The CDR3 DNA reads as TGCGCCAGCAGCCAAGCCTTCCTCTATGGGGCGTACGAGCAGTACTTC. Translated: CASSQAFLYGAYEQYF.

V gene TRBV18 combines with J gene TRBJ1-5, with D possibly being TRBD1 (6 bases). Germline V gene lookup returns CDR1 KGHSH and CDR2 LQKENI. The CDR3 is 16 residues long. V shed 5 bases and J shed 0 bases, with 14 bases lying between them. This CDR3 is CASSARQVYSNQPQHF. The CDR3 DNA reads as TGTGCCAGCTCAGCCAGACAGGTTTATAGCAATCAGCCCCAGCATTTT.

The chain has TRBV30 and TRBJ2-3, with 12 bases fitting TRBD2. CDR1 is GTSNPN, CDR2 SVGIG, per germline (reference sequence). V was pared by 2 bases and J by 7 bases, with 4 bases of the junction left unmatched. The CDR3 is 14 amino acids. The DNA of the CDR3 is TGTGCCTGGAGTCCCGGGACTAGCGGGTATACGCAGTATTTT. Its protein product is CAWSPGTSGYTQYF.

The V and J genes are TRBV4-2 and TRBJ2-1; 10 bases align to TRBD2. V dropped 5 bases and J dropped 4; count of bases not matched to a gene: 5. Germline CDR1 LGHNA, CDR2 YNFKEQ. The CDR3 is 15 residues long. The CDR3 DNA follows: TGTGCCAGCAGCATAACTAGCGGGGATTACAATGAGCAGTTCTTC. This gives the protein CASSITSGDYNEQFF.

The chain joins TRBV20-1 to TRBJ1-1; D is possibly TRBD1 (6 bases). CDR1 and CDR2 (germline): DFQATT, SNEGSKA (reference sequence). The CDR3 is 15 residues long. The ends were cut back, 3 bases at V and 5 bases at J, with 19 bases in the middle. In DNA, the CDR3 is TGCAGTGCTAGTTTTATGGGACATTTCGTAACTGAAGCTTTCTTT. The encoded protein is CSASFMGHFVTEAFF.

V gene TRBV7-2 combines with J gene TRBJ2-5; no clear D gene. CDR3 size: 17 residues. Germline CDR1 reads SGHTA; CDR2 reads FQGNSA. V lost 3 bases, J lost 5 bases, and 22 bases lay in between. CDR3: CASSFFLTARHGETQYF. CDR3 nucleotide sequence: TGTGCCAGCAGCTTTTTCCTCACGGCTAGGCACGGGGAGACCCAGTACTTC.

The genes are TRBV2 and TRBJ2-7; unclear D gene. The V end lost 7 bases, the J end lost 0 bases, and 13 bases lay between the germline ends. The CDR3 has 14 residues. The germline V gene encodes CDR1 SNHLY and CDR2 FYNNEI. The CDR3 nucleotides are TGTGCCAGCATTCCATTACTCCTCTCCTACGAGCAGTACTTC. This codes for CASIPLLLSYEQYF. The variable domain in full, with the rest retrieved from reference TRBV2 and TRBJ2-7, is EPEVTQTPSHQVTQMGQEVILRCVPISNHLYFYWYRQILGQKVEFLVSFYNNEISEKSEIFDDQFSVERPDGSNFTLKIRSTKLEDSAMYFCASIPLLLSYEQYFGPGTRLTVT.

The rearrangement links TRBV25-1 to TRBJ2-6; 7 bases fit TRBD2. The CDR3 contains 15 residues. Germline trimming cut 2 bases from V and 2 bases from J; bases unmatched to any gene: 0. Germline CDR1 and CDR2: MGHDK and SYGVNS. CDR3 coding DNA: TGTGCCAGCAGTGAAGCGGGAGCTGGGGCCAACGTCCTGACTTTC. Translated: CASSEAGAGANVLTF.

This clone was counted ten times or more. The chain has TRBV18 and TRBJ2-2; 8 bases agree with TRBD1. Germline assignment: CDR1 KGHSH and CDR2 LQKENI. J gave up 7 bases and V 3 bases, and 13 bases lay outside the gene matches. The CDR3 length is 17 residues. CDR3: CASSPSDTGGQVGELFF. The CDR3 DNA reads TGTGCCAGCTCACCCTCCGATACAGGGGGTCAGGTCGGGGAGCTGTTTTTT.

The chain joins TRBV5-1 to TRBJ2-1; D is ambiguous. Deletions cut 0 bases from V and 8 bases from J, with 12 bases between. CDR1 SGHRS and CDR2 YFSETQ come from the germline V gene. This CDR3 contains 14 residues. CDR3 DNA: TGCGCCAGCAGCTTGGATCCAGCGAGTGATGAGCAGTTCTTC. Residues: CASSLDPASDEQFF.

J is TRBJ1-4 and V is TRBV7-8; maybe TRBD1 (6 bases). V lost 6 bases and J lost 0, with 17 bases in between. The CDR3 consists of 17 residues. Germline V gene lookup returns CDR1 SGHVS and CDR2 FQNEAQ. As DNA, the CDR3 is TGTGCCAGCAGACTGGGGGCAGGGTCGTCAACTAATGAAAAACTGTTTTTT. This codes for CASRLGAGSSTNEKLFF. Full variable domain (remainder filled in from reference TRBV7-8 and TRBJ1-4): GAGVSQSPRYKVAKRGQDVALRCDPISGHVSLFWYQQALGQGPEFLTYFQNEAQLDKSGLPSDRFFAERPEGSVSTLKIQRTQQEDSAVYLCASRLGAGSSTNEKLFFGSGTQLSVL.

The chain combines TRBV6-6 with TRBJ1-3; 7 bases line up with TRBD1. The germline V gene has CDR1 MNHNY and CDR2 SVGAGI (reference sequence). V dropped 6 bases and J dropped 3; count of bases not matched to a gene: 2. CDR3 length equals 13 residues. The CDR3 region has the DNA TGTGCCAGCAGAGCAGGGGGTGGAAACACCATATATTTT. Amino acids: CASRAGGGNTIYF.